This TCR beta chain comes out of a study of response to subunit inactivated influenza vaccine. General study results and limits: Each seasonal influenza vaccination recruits few new T cells, the authors suggested.

On this clonotype itself: The antigen remains unidentified.

In TCRdb, the RT-PCR reads were re-called with MiXCR into one record per CDR3 protein. The sample records fewer than 750,000 distinct CDR3 sequences, 13% to 15% being singletons. Germline loops: CDR1 SNHLY, CDR2 FYNNEI. CDR3 length: 14 amino acids. The V end was cut by 3 bases, the J end by 0 bases, with 8 bases between. Sample: PBMCs from blood, taken less than 13 days after vaccination. The rearrangement links TRBV2 to TRBJ1-1; D is unresolved. The source is a man aged 45 to 65 who received an inactivated influenza vaccine. This chain's CDR3 is CASSEGSLNTEAFF. As DNA, the CDR3 is TGTGCCAGCAGTGAGGGCAGCTTGAACACTGAAGCTTTCTTT.